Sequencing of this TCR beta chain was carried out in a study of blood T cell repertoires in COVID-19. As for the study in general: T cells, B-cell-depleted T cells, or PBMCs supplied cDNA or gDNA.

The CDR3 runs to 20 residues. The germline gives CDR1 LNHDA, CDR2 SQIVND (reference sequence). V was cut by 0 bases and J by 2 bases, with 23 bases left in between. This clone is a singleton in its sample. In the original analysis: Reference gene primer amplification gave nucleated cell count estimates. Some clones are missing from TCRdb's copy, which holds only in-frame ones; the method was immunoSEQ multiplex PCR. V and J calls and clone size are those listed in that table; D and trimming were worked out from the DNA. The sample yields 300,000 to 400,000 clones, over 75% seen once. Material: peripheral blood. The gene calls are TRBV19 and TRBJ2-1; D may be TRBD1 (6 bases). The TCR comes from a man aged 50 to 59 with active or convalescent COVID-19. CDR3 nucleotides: TGTGCCAGTAGTATAGATCCTCCACCGGGCGGACAGCTAACCTACAATGAGCAGTTCTTC. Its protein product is CASSIDPPPGGQLTYNEQFF. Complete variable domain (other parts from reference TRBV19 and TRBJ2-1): DGGITQSPKYLFRKEGQNVTLSCEQNLNHDAMYWYRQDPGQGLRLIYYSQIVNDFQKGDIAEGYSVSREKKESFPLTVTSAQKNPTAFYLCASSIDPPPGGQLTYNEQFFGPGTRLTVL.